The 2 T cell receptor beta chains below were found in one sample sequenced in a study of cytomegalovirus exposure and HLA in healthy donors. Primers for the PCR totalled 60 Vbeta and 13 Jbeta. Profiling relied on immunoSEQ multiplex PCR, and the TCRdb table lists in-frame clones only, not all of them. The sample has some 190,000 clones; 65% to 85% are singletons. Sequences were obtained from PBMCs. These receptors were collected from a female donor in good health and CMV-seronegative.

The chain is built from TRBV6-6 and TRBJ1-6, with a possible D match to TRBD1 (5 bases). The V gene lost 5 bases and the J gene lost 8 bases, with 13 bases spanning the gap. Germline values: CDR1 MNHNY, CDR2 SVGAGI (reference sequence). There are 14 residues in the CDR3. In nucleotides, the CDR3 is TGTGCCAGCAGTCCGTGGCGGGGGTATTCACCCCTCCACTTT. Protein product: CASSPWRGYSPLHF.

The chain is built from TRBV19 and TRBJ2-6, with D possibly TRBD2 on 5 matching bases. Germline V gene lookup returns CDR1 LNHDA and CDR2 SQIVND (reference sequence). V was pared by 2 bases and J by 1 base, with 12 bases between. CDR3 size: 17 residues. CDR3 bases: TGTGCCAGTAGTATAACATCTCGGGGATCTGGGGCCAACGTCCTGACTTTC. Translation gives CASSITSRGSGANVLTF.